These 12 T cell receptor beta chains share one sample of origin, sequenced in a study of Graves' ophthalmopathy and Graves' hyperthyroidism. Amplified TCR beta CDR3 regions were obtained using RNA transcripts as template. Second-round multiplex PCR followed a first-round RT-PCR using HTBI primers. Each CDR3 protein is one row after TCRdb ran MiXCR on the multiplex PCR reads. The sample consists of over 500,000 distinct CDR3 sequences, around a fifth of them appearing once. The material sequenced was peripheral blood. Receptors were obtained from a woman younger than 35 with stable Graves' hyperthyroidism. Some clones in this sample may be carry-over from other donors' samples.

This clonotype was observed many times. V is TRBV7-9 and J is TRBJ1-1, with D perhaps TRBD1 (5 bases). V was clipped by 7 bases and J by 3 bases, with 15 bases between them. This CDR3 comprises 14 residues. Germline-derived CDR1 and CDR2 are SEHNR and FQNEAQ (reference sequence). Written as DNA, the CDR3 is TGTGCCAGCACCCGGGGCGGGGGTGACACTGAAGCTTTCTTT. Translated: CASTRGGGDTEAFF.

About this clonotype itself: At one end, the junction sequence differs from germline, possibly due to a read error. The CDR3 reads CASSEIPRSSKVF. As DNA, the CDR3 is TGTGCCAGCAGTGAAATCCCCCGGTCCTCGAAAGTCTTC. The rearrangement joins TRBV28 to TRBJ2-7; D is uncertain. Germline V CDR1 and CDR2: MDHEN, SYDVKM. There are 13 residues in the CDR3. The complete variable domain, with remaining parts taken from reference TRBV28 and TRBJ2-7, reads DVKVTQSSRYLVKRTGEKVFLECVQDMDHENMFWYRQDPGLGLRLIYFSYDVKMKEKGDIPEGYSVSREKKERFSLILESASTNQTSMYLCASSEIPRSSKVFGPGTRLTVT.

This chain links TRBV4-1 with TRBJ2-7, with 8 nucleotides matching TRBD2. Trimming cost V 2 bases and J 5 bases; bases outside gene matches: 8. This CDR3 is 15 amino acids long. Germline CDR1 MGHRA, CDR2 YSYEKL. In DNA, the CDR3 is TGCGCCAGCAGCCAACTAAGCGGGGGTCCGGACGAGCAGTACTTC. Its protein product is CASSQLSGGPDEQYF.

This clonotype was recorded at least ten times. The rearrangement links TRBV5-1 to TRBJ2-5, with 7 positions matching TRBD2. Trimming removed 4 bases from V and 1 base from J; junction bases left unmatched: 7. This CDR3 region has 15 residues. Germline V gene sequence: CDR1 SGHRS, CDR2 YFSETQ. The CDR3 is CASSGEGTLQETQYF. The CDR3 nucleotides are TGCGCCAGCAGCGGGGAGGGGACTCTCCAAGAGACCCAGTACTTC.

This clonotype showed up many times. This chain connects TRBV7-2 to TRBJ1-1; maybe TRBD1 (5 bases). Trimming pared 1 base from V and 7 bases from J, leaving 10 bases between. This CDR3 is 13 amino acids long. CDR1 and CDR2 (germline): SGHTA, FQGNSA. This chain's CDR3 is CASSLGGSNEAFF. CDR3 nucleotide sequence: TGTGCCAGCAGCTTAGGGGGGAGTAATGAAGCTTTCTTT. The entire variable domain, with the rest obtained from reference TRBV7-2 and TRBJ1-1, is as follows: GAGVSQSPSNKVTEKGKDVELRCDPISGHTALYWYRQSLGQGLEFLIYFQGNSAPDKSGLPSDRFSAERTGGSVSTLTIQRTQQEDSAVYLCASSLGGSNEAFFGQGTRLTVV.

A note on this clonotype: A much larger clone sits a single nucleotide away, making a read error possible. The V and J genes are TRBV6-2 or TRBV6-3 and TRBJ1-5; D is unclear. CDR3 length: 13 residues. Germline V lookup: CDR1 MNHEY, CDR2 SVGEGT. CDR3 DNA sequence: TGTGCCAGCAGTGCCCGATCGAATCATCCCCAGCATTTT. Translation: CASSARSNHPQHF.

This clonotype was seen ten or more times. The CDR3 loop is CASGQTRGYTF. The CDR3 DNA sequence: TGTGCCAGCGGGCAGACCCGAGGCTACACCTTC. This chain connects TRBV5-6 to TRBJ1-2, with D hard to call. This CDR3 comprises 11 residues. V lost 7 bases to trimming and J lost 8 bases, with 12 bases between them. The germline V gene encodes CDR1 SGHDT and CDR2 YYEEEE.

The sample holds many counts of this clonotype. J is TRBJ1-2 and V is TRBV29-1; tentative D call: TRBD1 (6 bases). The germline CDR1 and CDR2 sequences are SQVTM and ANQGSEA. The CDR3 consists of 13 residues. V was shortened by 6 bases and J by 0 bases, with 11 bases between the two germline ends. The CDR3 loop reads CSVMTGTNYGYTF. The CDR3 coding sequence is TGCAGCGTGATGACAGGCACTAACTATGGCTACACCTTC.

This clonotype showed up many times. The gene calls are TRBV27 and TRBJ1-1; the D is unclear. Germline CDR1 is MNHEY and CDR2 is SMNVEV (reference sequence). This CDR3 is 15 amino acids long. V was shortened by 1 base and J by 1 base, with 10 bases between the two germline ends. Here the CDR3 reads CASSLWEGGNTEAFF. The DNA for the CDR3 is TGTGCCAGCAGTTTATGGGAGGGAGGGAACACTGAAGCTTTCTTT.

This clonotype was counted ten times or more. The J gene is TRBJ1-2, the V gene TRBV28; no firm D call. Germline CDR1 MDHEN, CDR2 SYDVKM. Trimming pared 7 bases from V and 5 bases from J, leaving 14 bases between. This CDR3 region has 13 residues. In DNA, the CDR3 is TGTGCCAGCACTCATCCCCGTCTGTATGGCTACACCTTC. Amino acids: CASTHPRLYGYTF.

The chain recombines TRBV6-1 with TRBJ2-7; possibly TRBD2 for D (5 bases). Trimming stripped 6 bases from V and 0 bases from J, with 12 bases between. CDR3 length: 14 amino acids. Germline V gene data show CDR1 as MNHNS and CDR2 as SASEGT. DNA for the CDR3: TGTGCCAGCAGCTTTGCGGGCCACTCCTACGAGCAGTACTTC. It yields the protein CASSFAGHSYEQYF.

This clonotype was observed many times. V usage is TRBV6-2 or TRBV6-3 and J usage is TRBJ2-7, with TRBD2 matching 7 bases. J gave up 1 base and V 6 bases, and 6 bases lay outside the gene matches. CDR1 and CDR2 from the germline V gene are MNHEY and SVGEGT. This CDR3 is 14 amino acids long. In DNA, the CDR3 is TGTGCCAGCAGAAGCCAGCGGGAATCCTACGAGCAGTACTTC. This translates into CASRSQRESYEQYF.